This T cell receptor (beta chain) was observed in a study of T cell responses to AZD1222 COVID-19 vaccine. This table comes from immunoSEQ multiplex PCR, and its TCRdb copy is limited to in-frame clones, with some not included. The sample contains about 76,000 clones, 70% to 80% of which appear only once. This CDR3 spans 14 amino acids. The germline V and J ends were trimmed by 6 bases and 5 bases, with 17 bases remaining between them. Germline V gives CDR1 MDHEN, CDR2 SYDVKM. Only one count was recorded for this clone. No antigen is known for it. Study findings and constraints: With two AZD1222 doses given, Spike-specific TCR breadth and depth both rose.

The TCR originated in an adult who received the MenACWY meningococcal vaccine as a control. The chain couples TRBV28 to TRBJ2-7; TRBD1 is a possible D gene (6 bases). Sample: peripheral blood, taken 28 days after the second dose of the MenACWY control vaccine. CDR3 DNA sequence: TGTGCCAGCAGGGACAGCCGGGGAATAGACGAGCAGTACTTC. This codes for CASRDSRGIDEQYF.